This T cell receptor beta chain was identified in a study of regulatory T cells in long-lasting Graves disease. For TCR beta, libraries came from iRepertoire HTBI primers and Arm-PCR of CDR3 regions. One entry per CDR3 protein results from TCRdb running MiXCR on the multiplex PCR reads. This sample yields 540,000 or so distinct CDR3 sequences, of which approximately 15% are seen a single time; about 9.1% belongs to the top ten. Time point in this sample: newly diagnosed GD, antithyroid drugs for less than 3 months. PBMCs were the source of the RNA used for TCR sequencing. Trimming at V came to 3 bases and at J to 8 bases, leaving 11 bases not matched to a gene. CDR3 length equals 16 residues. Germline CDR1 and CDR2: WNHNN and SYGVQD (reference sequence). Another study also made use of these data, one on T cells in Graves' hyperthyroidism and ophthalmopathy.

Here the sequenced sample was peripheral blood mononuclear cells (PBMCs), taken at new diagnosis, from a patient treated with antithyroid drugs. V and J are TRBV10-1 and TRBJ2-1; TRBD2 matches at 9 bases. This receptor was obtained from a young man with Graves disease. In DNA, the CDR3 is TGCGCCAGCAGTGACCTCTTTAGCGGGAGAAGGGATGAGCAGTTCTTC. Protein sequence: CASSDLFSGRRDEQFF.